What follows are 9 T cell receptor beta chains derived from one specimen sequenced in a study of cytomegalovirus exposure and HLA in healthy donors. This PCR relied on a set of 60 Vbeta primers and 13 Jbeta primers. The table came from immunoSEQ multiplex PCR; TCRdb's copy has only in-frame clones and leaves some out. Its listing shows 150,000 to 200,000 clones. Sequencing input: PBMCs. The receptors here all came from a young man in good health and CMV-seronegative.

The chain links TRBV6-5 to TRBJ1-5, with TRBD1 as a possible D gene (6 bases). CDR3 length: 14 amino acids. Deletions cut 5 bases from V and 5 bases from J, with 13 bases between. Germline CDR1 reads MNHEY; CDR2 reads SVGAGI. CDR3 in amino acids: CASSPGQTDQPQHF. CDR3 nucleotide sequence: TGTGCCAGCAGTCCAGGACAGACGGATCAGCCCCAGCATTTT.

This chain links TRBV7-9 with TRBJ1-2; tentative D call: TRBD1 (5 bases). Trimming cost V 6 bases and J 6 bases, with 17 bases left between them. The V gene's germline CDR1 is SEHNR and CDR2 FQNEAQ (reference sequence). The CDR3 totals 14 residues. The CDR3 spells CASRLQGLYNGYTF. The CDR3 DNA reads TGTGCCAGCAGACTCCAGGGTCTATATAATGGCTACACCTTC.

This sequence joins TRBV11-3 and TRBJ1-1; D not certain. The CDR3 is made up of 12 amino acids. V lost 2 bases and J 5 bases, leaving 6 bases between the germline ends. CDR1 SGHNT and CDR2 YENEEA come from the germline V gene. Written as DNA, the CDR3 is TGTGCCAGCAGCTTACAGCGGACTGAAGCTTTCTTT. This gives the protein CASSLQRTEAFF.

The CDR3 nucleotides read TGCAGCGTTAATTTAGCGGGGGAGGACACTGAAGCTTTCTTT. Amino acid sequence: CSVNLAGEDTEAFF. The V call is TRBV29-1, the J call TRBJ1-1; perhaps TRBD1 as D (5 bases). The CDR3 runs to 14 residues. V lost 5 bases and J 3 bases, leaving 16 bases between the germline ends. The germline CDR1 and CDR2 sequences are SQVTM and ANQGSEA.

V and J are TRBV5-8 and TRBJ2-5, with D possibly being TRBD1 (6 bases). Germline CDR1 and CDR2: SGHTS and YDEGEE. The length of the CDR3 is 14 residues. V was cut by 0 bases and J by 2 bases, with 8 bases left in between. The CDR3 nucleotides are TGTGCCAGCAGCTTGGCCGACAGGCAAGAGACCCAGTACTTC. Amino acid sequence: CASSLADRQETQYF.

The rearrangement joins TRBV28 to TRBJ1-1; 7 positions match TRBD1. Germline CDR1 and CDR2: MDHEN and SYDVKM. J gave up 1 base and V 6 bases, and 8 bases lay outside the gene matches. The CDR3 consists of 15 residues. CDR3 coding DNA: TGTGCCAGCAGCCCAACCGGGACAGCGAACACTGAAGCTTTCTTT. Residues: CASSPTGTANTEAFF.

The gene calls are TRBV5-4 and TRBJ2-7, with TRBD2 as a possible D gene (6 bases). Germline loops: CDR1 SGHNT, CDR2 YYREEE (reference sequence). The CDR3 runs 14 residues. Deletions cut 4 bases from V and 6 bases from J, with 17 bases between. The CDR3 DNA reads as TGTGCCAGCAGCCCCCACTCATCGGGAGCCGAGCAGTACTTC. Translation gives CASSPHSSGAEQYF.

J is TRBJ1-2 and V is TRBV6-5; D is uncertain. Germline CDR1 MNHEY, CDR2 SVGAGI. V lost 5 bases and J 1 base, leaving 8 bases between the germline ends. The CDR3 is 13 amino acids. The CDR3 reads CASSTTDNYGYTF. The CDR3 bases are TGTGCCAGCAGTACAACAGATAACTATGGCTACACCTTC.

On this clone itself: Other DNA sequences of this sample code for an identical CDR3. The chain employs TRBV7-9 and TRBJ1-1; D perhaps matches TRBD1 (6 bases). V lost 5 bases, J lost 5 bases, and 12 bases lay in between. The CDR3 has 13 amino acids. Germline V gene lookup returns CDR1 SEHNR and CDR2 FQNEAQ (reference sequence). CDR3 sequence: CASSPQGNTEAFF. The CDR3 DNA sequence: TGTGCCAGCAGCCCACAGGGAAATACTGAAGCTTTCTTT.